This passage covers 23 T cell receptor beta chains from one sample sequenced in a study of T cells in women clearing cervical HPV infection. Repertoires were generated with immunoSEQ multiplex PCR, while TCRdb's copy carries only in-frame clones and drops some. Seen in this sample are some 32,000 clones; the ten most common clones hold 2.5% to 3.5%. The sequenced sample was blood buffy coat. The source is a woman between 18 and 75 years old with a cervical HPV16 infection that either progressed to CIN3+ or cleared (not recorded which).

In regard to this clone: The CDR3 end is not reached by the read, which stops 3 residues before it; the germline J gene fills it in. The chain recombines TRBV4-2 with TRBJ1-5; weak D call: TRBD1 (6 bases). The CDR3 loop spans 16 amino acids. Germline assignment: CDR1 LGHNA and CDR2 YNFKEQ. V lost 1 base, J lost 6 bases, and 16 bases lay in between. The DNA read from the CDR3 is TGTGCCAGCAGCCAAGTCAAACAGGGCCCCGGTCAGCCC. Residues: CASSQVKQGPGQP. The whole CDR3 region reads CASSQVKQGPGQPQHF.

As for this clone: The CDR3 end falls 3 residues outside the read, so it is completed with the germline J gene. The chain employs TRBV7-8 and TRBJ1-2; D is undetermined. CDR1 is SGHVS, CDR2 FQNEAQ, per germline. V was clipped by 4 bases and J by 1 base, with 7 bases between them. The CDR3 length is 13 residues. The sequenced part of the CDR3 DNA is TGTGCCAGCAGCTCGCGGGATAACTATGGC. This translates into CASSSRDNYG. The CDR3 as a whole reads CASSSRDNYGYTF.

In the case of this clone: The CDR3 end falls 3 residues outside the read, so it is completed with the germline J gene. The gene calls are TRBV29-1 and TRBJ2-1; D is unresolved. CDR3 size: 16 residues. Germline V CDR1 and CDR2: SQVTM, ANQGSEA. The V end was cut by 6 bases, the J end by 2 bases, with 20 bases between. The CDR3 sequence: CSVPETLATPYNEQFF. The covered CDR3 bases are TGCAGCGTGCCGGAAACCTTAGCAACCCCCTACAATGAG.

On this clone itself: With the read ending 3 residues before the CDR3 end, the germline J gene is used to fill in that end. The chain links TRBV7-8 to TRBJ1-2, with TRBD1 identical over 8 bases. This CDR3 spans 17 amino acids. The ends lost 3 bases at V and 0 bases at J; junction bases unmatched: 9. Germline lookup yields CDR1 SGHVS and CDR2 FQNEAQ. This chain's CDR3 is CASSLARDRTPNYGYTF. The covered CDR3 bases are TGTGCCAGCAGCTTGGCCCGGGACAGGACCCCTAACTATGGC.

About this clone: Coverage ceases 3 residues before the CDR3 finishes, and the germline J gene fills in the end. The same CDR3 is also encoded by other DNA sequences in this sample. This chain joins TRBV5-1 and TRBJ1-3; D not resolved. The CDR3 runs to 15 residues. Germline V gene sequence: CDR1 SGHRS, CDR2 YFSETQ. Trimming cost V 0 bases and J 0 bases, with 7 bases left between them. The DNA read from the CDR3 is TGCGCCAGCAGCTTGGAAGGGTTCTCTGGAAACACC. Translation: CASSLEGFSGNT. The CDR3 as a whole reads CASSLEGFSGNTIYF. The full variable domain, in which reference TRBV5-1 and TRBJ1-3 provide the parts outside the CDR3, is KAGVTQTPRYLIKTRGQQVTLSCSPISGHRSVSWYQQTPGQGLQFLFEYFSETQRNKGNFPGRFSGRQFSNSRSEMNVSTLELGDSALYLCASSLEGFSGNTIYFGEGSWLTVV.

Comments on this clone: The CDR3 is cut off 3 residues early in the read; its end comes from the germline J gene. This sequence joins TRBV29-1 and TRBJ1-4; tentatively, D is TRBD1 (5 bases). Germline lookup yields CDR1 SQVTM and CDR2 ANQGSEA. This CDR3 region has 15 residues. The CDR3 spells CSVTRVSSGANVLFF. Partial CDR3 DNA: TGCAGCGTGACAAGAGTAAGCTCTGGGGCCAACGTA.

As for this clone: The observed sequence ends 3 residues before the CDR3 terminus, with the missing tail filled in from the germline J gene. The genes are TRBV6-2 or TRBV6-3 and TRBJ1-3; D ambiguous. The CDR3 spans 16 residues. The V end was cut by 6 bases, the J end by 2 bases, with 17 bases between. Germline V gene lookup returns CDR1 MNHEY and CDR2 SVGEGT. Here the CDR3 reads CASSLGPDIAGNTIYF. The CDR3 bases that were read are TGTGCCAGCAGCTTGGGCCCCGACATCGCTGGAAACACC.

As to this clone: The read ends 3 residues before the CDR3 terminus; that terminus is restored from the germline J gene. The V call is TRBV7-9, the J call TRBJ2-4, with a possible D match to TRBD2 (5 bases). CDR1 and CDR2 (germline): SEHNR, FQNEAQ (reference sequence). The CDR3 consists of 15 residues. V lost 5 bases and J 7 bases, leaving 18 bases between the germline ends. The CDR3 reads CASSPRVAPKNIQYF. CDR3 bases read: TGTGCCAGCAGCCCGCGGGTAGCGCCTAAGAACATT.

This clone registers medium-sized by frequency. With the read ending 3 residues before the CDR3 end, the germline J gene is used to fill in that end. The V and J genes are TRBV18 and TRBJ2-3; perhaps TRBD2 as D (6 bases). This CDR3 is 14 amino acids long. Per the germline V gene, CDR1 is KGHSH and CDR2 is LQKENI. With 2 bases removed from V and 0 bases from J, the gap between germline ends came to 6 bases. CDR3 bases read: TGTGCCAGCTCACCAGGAGGGAGCACAGATACG. This gives the protein CASSPGGSTDT. The entire CDR3 reads CASSPGGSTDTQYF. Drawing the rest from reference TRBV18 and TRBJ2-3, the complete variable domain is NAGVMQNPRHLVRRRGQEARLRCSPMKGHSHVYWYRQLPEEGLKFMVYLQKENIIDESGMPKERFSAEFPKEGPSILRIQQVVRGDSAAYFCASSPGGSTDTQYFGPGTRLTVL.

Comment on this clone: Read coverage stops 3 residues before the CDR3 terminus; the germline J gene supplies the remainder. V gene TRBV5-1 combines with J gene TRBJ2-3; the D is unclear. The CDR3 length is 14 residues. The germline V and J ends were trimmed by 0 bases and 2 bases, with 7 bases remaining between them. Germline V gives CDR1 SGHRS, CDR2 YFSETQ. Partial CDR3 DNA: TGCGCCAGCAGCTTGGGTCAGTTCACAGATACG. It translates to CASSLGQFTDT. The entire CDR3 is CASSLGQFTDTQYF. Together with reference TRBV5-1 and TRBJ2-3, the CDR3 gives the full variable domain: KAGVTQTPRYLIKTRGQQVTLSCSPISGHRSVSWYQQTPGQGLQFLFEYFSETQRNKGNFPGRFSGRQFSNSRSEMNVSTLELGDSALYLCASSLGQFTDTQYFGPGTRLTVL.

In the case of this clone: The CDR3 end lies 3 residues beyond the end of the read and is filled in from the germline J gene. V usage is TRBV5-6 and J usage is TRBJ2-4, with no clear D. This CDR3 has 15 amino acids. V was trimmed by 4 bases and J by 5 bases, leaving 16 bases between them. CDR1 is SGHDT and CDR2 is YYEEEE in the germline V gene. The sequenced part of the CDR3 DNA is TGTGCCAGCAGCACGGATGTTGTGGGCGAAAACATT. Residues: CASSTDVVGENI. The CDR3 reads in full as CASSTDVVGENIQYF.

A note on this clone: The read finishes 3 residues shy of the CDR3 end, and the germline J gene is used to complete it. The chain recombines TRBV5-4 with TRBJ1-4; D is undetermined. The V and J ends lost 0 bases and 2 bases respectively, with 11 bases between them. There are 16 residues in the CDR3. Per the germline V gene, CDR1 is SGHNT and CDR2 is YYREEE (reference sequence). Partial CDR3 DNA: TGTGCCAGCAGCTTGGCCCGTGGAGGGACTAATGAAAAA. Translation: CASSLARGGTNEK. The whole CDR3 sequence reads CASSLARGGTNEKLFF.

Note on this clone: The CDR3 end falls 3 residues outside the read, so it is completed with the germline J gene. The rearrangement joins TRBV29-1 to TRBJ2-2, with a possible D match to TRBD1 (5 bases). V was pared by 4 bases and J by 4 bases, with 10 bases between. Per the germline V gene, CDR1 is SQVTM and CDR2 is ANQGSEA. The CDR3 loop spans 13 amino acids. The sequenced CDR3 bases are TGCAGCGTTGGATTCGACAGCACCGGGGAG. Translating it yields CSVGFDSTGE. The full CDR3 protein reads CSVGFDSTGELFF.

Turning to this clone: Read sequence stops 3 residues before the CDR3 end, and the germline J gene provides the missing end. The chain has TRBV5-1 and TRBJ1-5; maybe TRBD1 (5 bases). V was shortened by 3 bases and J by 1 base, with 8 bases between the two germline ends. Germline V gene data show CDR1 as SGHRS and CDR2 as YFSETQ. This CDR3 has 14 residues. The CDR3 is CASSYGGSNQPQHF. Incomplete CDR3 DNA: TGCGCCAGCAGCTATGGGGGGAGCAATCAGCCC.

Points on this clone: A junction boundary mismatches the germline segment, possibly from a read error. The DNA ends 3 residues before the CDR3 does, and the rest of the CDR3 is filled in from the germline J gene. The sample holds other DNA sequences that translate to the same CDR3. This chain links TRBV19 with TRBJ1-3, with a tentative D call TRBD1 (6 bases). This CDR3 spans 13 amino acids. The germline CDR1 and CDR2 sequences are LNHDA and SQIVND (reference sequence). This chain's CDR3 is CASTERTVDTIYF. The CDR3 DNA, read in part, is TGTGCCAGCACCGAACGGACAGTCGACACA.

Points on this clone: The sequence runs out 3 residues before the end of the CDR3; the remainder is reconstructed from the germline J gene. This chain uses TRBV20-1 with TRBJ2-6; no clear D gene. Germline loops: CDR1 DFQATT, CDR2 SNEGSKA (reference sequence). The V and J ends lost 6 bases and 1 base respectively, with 4 bases between them. This CDR3 spans 12 amino acids. The chain's CDR3 is CSARSGANVLTF. The covered CDR3 bases are TGCAGTGCCCGTTCTGGGGCCAACGTC.

The CDR3 sequence is CAWSVQGAGELFF. Partial CDR3 DNA: TGTGCCTGGAGTGTACAAGGGGCCGGGGAG. The V call is TRBV30, the J call TRBJ2-2; D possibly corresponds to TRBD1 (5 bases). The CDR3 end is not reached by the read, which stops 3 residues before it; the germline J gene fills it in. CDR3 size: 13 residues. Trimming removed 0 bases at V and 6 bases at J, with 8 bases between. Germline V gene sequence: CDR1 GTSNPN, CDR2 SVGIG (reference sequence).

Note on this clone: The sequence runs out 3 residues before the end of the CDR3; the remainder is reconstructed from the germline J gene. The chain uses TRBV30 and TRBJ1-1; unclear D gene. This CDR3 contains 16 residues. Germline V gene sequence: CDR1 GTSNPN, CDR2 SVGIG (reference sequence). CDR3 DNA (partial): TGTGCCTGGAGTGTATCATACAGCAGCAATTTGAAGACA. This sequence encodes CAWSVSYSSNLKT. The CDR3 in full is CAWSVSYSSNLKTAFF.

The DNA read from the CDR3 is TGTGCCAGCAGACGTGACAGTAACACCGGGGAG. This codes for CASRRDSNTGE. The entire CDR3 protein is CASRRDSNTGELFF. This rearrangement joins TRBV2 to TRBJ2-2; D may be TRBD1 (5 bases). The CDR3 goes on 3 residues after the read ends, and that part is filled in from the germline J gene. Germline CDR1 and CDR2: SNHLY and FYNNEI. Trimming took off 6 bases at V and 2 bases at J, with 10 bases between the two ends. The CDR3 extends over 14 amino acids.

This CDR3 reads CASSILQSYGYTF. The CDR3 DNA, read in part, is TGTGCCAGTAGTATTTTGCAGTCCTATGGC. The genes are TRBV19 and TRBJ1-2; D is undetermined. Read data end 3 residues before the CDR3 end; the end is taken from the germline J gene. V was trimmed by 3 bases and J by 4 bases, leaving 9 bases between them. This CDR3 is 13 amino acids long. CDR1 and CDR2 from the germline V gene are LNHDA and SQIVND (reference sequence).

As to this clone: The read comes to an end 3 residues before the CDR3 does, leaving the germline J gene to fill in the end. The rearrangement links TRBV5-1 to TRBJ2-1; unclear D gene. The CDR3 is 14 residues long. Germline loops: CDR1 SGHRS, CDR2 YFSETQ. V was clipped by 4 bases and J by 5 bases, with 13 bases between them. The chain's CDR3 is CASSPQTKNNEQFF. CDR3 DNA, as far as it was read: TGCGCCAGCAGCCCCCAGACAAAGAACAATGAG.

Notes on this clone: The CDR3 end falls 3 residues outside the read, so it is completed with the germline J gene. This sequence joins TRBV18 and TRBJ2-7, with 11 bases fitting TRBD1. CDR1 is KGHSH, CDR2 LQKENI, per germline. Germline trimming cut 3 bases from V and 2 bases from J; bases unmatched to any gene: 3. The CDR3 has 15 amino acids. The DNA read from the CDR3 is TGTGCCAGCTCACCCGGGACAGGGGGACCCTACGAG. Its translation: CASSPGTGGPYE. The whole CDR3 region reads CASSPGTGGPYEQYF.

Remarks on this clone: The CDR3 extends 3 residues past the end of the read, so its final part is completed from the germline J gene. The V gene is TRBV20-1, the J gene TRBJ1-2; D may be TRBD1 (6 bases). Deletions cut 3 bases from V and 1 base from J, with 15 bases between. Per the germline V gene, CDR1 is DFQATT and CDR2 is SNEGSKA (reference sequence). The CDR3 runs 15 residues. CDR3 DNA, as far as it was read: TGCAGTGCTAGGCTAACAGGGAGGAGTAACTATGGC. Amino acid sequence: CSARLTGRSNYG. The whole CDR3 is CSARLTGRSNYGYTF.